A single T cell receptor beta chain is shown here with its context. Its specificity is unknown. The sample originates from a study of cytomegalovirus exposure and HLA in healthy donors. Study-wide points: What a later analysis reportedly showed was that an Asian-associated ancestry cluster had fewer N-insertions than the roughly 670-donor mean. Likely technical artifact: a cluster of highly shared sequence variants.

The PCR employed 60 Vbeta primers together with 13 Jbeta primers. Clones were sequenced by immunoSEQ multiplex PCR, and TCRdb holds only the in-frame ones, with some missing. The sample lists over 120,000 clones, over 70% seen once, with 4.5% in the top ten. The specimen was PBMCs. This clonotype was sampled from a man in his forties or fifties in good health and CMV-seronegative.

The CDR3: CASSSSRTGIEQYF. CDR3 coding DNA: TGTGCCAGCAGTTCCTCTCGGACAGGGATTGAGCAGTACTTC. The chain employs TRBV6-5 and TRBJ2-7, with 8 bases aligning to TRBD1. Per germline, CDR1 MNHEY and CDR2 SVGAGI. The CDR3 runs to 14 residues. Trimming took 4 bases from V and 7 from J; bases not matched to a gene: 9.